This is a list of T cell receptor beta chains from one sample in a study of spatial heterogeneity in lung cancer. TCRdb processed the 5' RACE reads anew with MiXCR; each CDR3 protein has one entry. The data contain about 100,000 distinct CDR3 sequences, 3.5% to 5% of them singletons. This material consisted of lung tumor tissue, taken at surgery. The receptors were sampled from a male donor with early-stage non-small cell lung cancer. The CDR3 runs from the conserved cysteine through the conserved F or W. Each record gives: D gene, V gene, J gene, CDR3 protein. D genes are given only for firm matches.

D gene: TRBD1
V gene: TRBV20-1
J gene: TRBJ2-7
CDR3 protein: CSASLGTDSYEQYF

D gene: NA
V gene: TRBV12-3/TRBV12-4
J gene: TRBJ2-1
CDR3 protein: CASGRIGSARYNEQFF

D gene: TRBD2
V gene: TRBV2
J gene: TRBJ2-1
CDR3 protein: CASKREGQSNEQFF

D gene: TRBD2
V gene: TRBV10-3
J gene: TRBJ2-3
CDR3 protein: CAISGNAGEEDTQYF

D gene: NA
V gene: TRBV6-6
J gene: TRBJ2-3
CDR3 protein: CASYFSGSSDTQYF

D gene: NA
V gene: TRBV6-5
J gene: TRBJ1-1
CDR3 protein: CASSSTRPNTEAFF

D gene: NA
V gene: TRBV27
J gene: TRBJ1-3
CDR3 protein: CASSRGSRGNTIYF

D gene: NA
V gene: TRBV5-1
J gene: TRBJ2-5
CDR3 protein: CASSFSPAAQETQYF

D gene: NA
V gene: TRBV27
J gene: TRBJ2-3
CDR3 protein: CASSFGLAVSPSTDTQYF

D gene: NA
V gene: TRBV27
J gene: TRBJ1-5
CDR3 protein: CASSPGAENQPQHF

D gene: NA
V gene: TRBV11-2
J gene: TRBJ2-2
CDR3 protein: CASSTESVRGTNTGELFF

D gene: TRBD2
V gene: TRBV15
J gene: TRBJ2-3
CDR3 protein: CATSRVGSGRLDTQYF

D gene: NA
V gene: TRBV6-2/TRBV6-3
J gene: TRBJ2-7
CDR3 protein: CASSLTDPDFLEQYF

D gene: NA
V gene: TRBV7-9
J gene: TRBJ2-3
CDR3 protein: CASSSPAISSTDTQYF

D gene: NA
V gene: TRBV28
J gene: TRBJ1-5
CDR3 protein: CASSLALVRPQHF

D gene: TRBD2
V gene: TRBV4-1
J gene: TRBJ2-2
CDR3 protein: CASSHLAGWNTGELFF

D gene: NA
V gene: TRBV20-1
J gene: TRBJ2-3
CDR3 protein: CSASRPGDTDTQYF

D gene: NA
V gene: TRBV28
J gene: TRBJ2-7
CDR3 protein: CASTPTGLISYEQYF

D gene: NA
V gene: TRBV7-2
J gene: TRBJ1-6
CDR3 protein: CASSLIGISSPLHF

D gene: NA
V gene: TRBV12-3/TRBV12-4
J gene: TRBJ1-1
CDR3 protein: CASSSPAGRVTEAFF

D gene: NA
V gene: TRBV5-1
J gene: TRBJ1-1
CDR3 protein: CASSRDRWAEAFF

D gene: NA
V gene: TRBV6-5
J gene: TRBJ2-1
CDR3 protein: CASSEDPRSYNEQFF

D gene: NA
V gene: TRBV29-1
J gene: TRBJ1-2
CDR3 protein: CSVGGGYTF